The TCR beta chain described here comes from a study of beta chain features in type 1 diabetes. Concerning this clone itself: As yet, its antigen is unknown. The sample holds other DNA sequences that translate to the same CDR3.

Expressed TCRB transcripts got sequenced, as all isolated RNA was reverse transcribed. Sequenced by immunoSEQ multiplex PCR; TCRdb stores in-frame clones only, minus some. The sample comprises 500,000 to 700,000 clones, 15% to 19% of which are singletons, and about 0.097% rests with the top ten. Every donor provided one heparinised blood draw, which averaged approximately 100 mL. Whole-study results and caveats: Any role of HLA type in TCRB rearrangement remained unresolved here.

This clonotype was sampled from a man aged 18 to 30 in good health. Sequencing was carried out using naive CD4+ T cells from blood.

Written as DNA, the CDR3 is TGTGCCAGCAGCTTTTCGGGCCTGAACACTGAAGCTTTCTTT. Protein sequence: CASSFSGLNTEAFF. V gene TRBV7-2 combines with J gene TRBJ1-1; no clear D gene. The CDR3 covers 14 residues. CDR1 and CDR2 (germline): SGHTA, FQGNSA. V was clipped by 3 bases and J by 0 bases, with 8 bases between them.